These T cell receptor beta chains were read from a single sample in a study of cytomegalovirus exposure and HLA in healthy donors. Method: immunoSEQ multiplex PCR; TCRdb's copy keeps in-frame clones and lacks some. The data hold a few hundred thousand clones, with roughly 80% observed a single time. Material: PBMCs. These receptors all stem from a girl aged 2 to 10 in good health and CMV-seronegative. The CDR3 runs from the conserved cysteine through the conserved F or W. A D gene is named only where the DNA matches it firmly. Size values are once, few and many counts, or a class for expanded clones, and some rows have none.

J gene: TRBJ2-2; D gene: .; clone size: .; V gene: TRBV6-5; CDR3 protein: CASRPQGGELFF; CDR3 DNA: TGTGCCAGCCGACCTCAGGGCGGGGAGCTGTTTTTT
J gene: TRBJ2-7; D gene: TRBD1; clone size: .; V gene: TRBV28; CDR3 protein: CASSRWTGVPREFYEQYF; CDR3 DNA: TGTGCCAGCAGCCGTTGGACAGGGGTTCCCCGGGAATTCTACGAGCAGTACTTC
J gene: TRBJ2-3; D gene: TRBD2; clone size: .; V gene: TRBV28; CDR3 protein: CASSFTSGSTDTQYF; CDR3 DNA: TGTGCCAGCAGTTTTACTAGCGGGAGCACAGATACGCAGTATTTT
J gene: TRBJ1-4; D gene: .; clone size: .; V gene: TRBV11-2; CDR3 protein: CASSLQSGELFF; CDR3 DNA: TGTGCCAGCAGCTTACAGTCGGGAGAACTGTTTTTT
J gene: TRBJ2-1; D gene: TRBD2; clone size: once; V gene: TRBV10-2; CDR3 protein: CASRGLAGANEQFF; CDR3 DNA: TGCGCCAGCAGAGGACTAGCGGGAGCCAATGAGCAGTTCTTC
J gene: TRBJ1-2; D gene: TRBD1; clone size: .; V gene: TRBV28; CDR3 protein: CASSLQGPIYGYTF; CDR3 DNA: TGTGCCAGCAGTCTACAGGGGCCAATCTATGGCTACACCTTC
J gene: TRBJ2-5; D gene: .; clone size: .; V gene: TRBV15; CDR3 protein: CATSRDRGIWTQYF; CDR3 DNA: TGTGCCACCAGCAGAGATAGGGGGATATGGACCCAGTACTTC
J gene: TRBJ1-2; D gene: .; clone size: .; V gene: TRBV20-1; CDR3 protein: CSRKVLYGYTF; CDR3 DNA: TGCAGTCGCAAAGTACTCTATGGCTACACCTTC
J gene: TRBJ2-2; D gene: .; clone size: few; V gene: TRBV9; CDR3 protein: CASSVATNPGELFF; CDR3 DNA: TGTGCCAGCAGCGTAGCTACGAATCCCGGGGAGCTGTTTTTT
J gene: TRBJ2-2; D gene: .; clone size: once; V gene: TRBV9; CDR3 protein: CASSVVSSGELFF; CDR3 DNA: TGTGCCAGCAGCGTAGTTAGCTCCGGGGAGCTGTTTTTT
J gene: TRBJ1-5; D gene: TRBD1; clone size: .; V gene: TRBV28; CDR3 protein: CASSRQGNQPQHF; CDR3 DNA: TGTGCCAGCAGCCGACAGGGAAATCAGCCCCAGCATTTT
J gene: TRBJ2-7; D gene: .; clone size: .; V gene: TRBV29-1; CDR3 protein: CSVVTGGYEQYF; CDR3 DNA: TGCAGCGTTGTGACCGGGGGCTACGAGCAGTACTTC
J gene: TRBJ2-7; D gene: TRBD1; clone size: .; V gene: TRBV18; CDR3 protein: CASSQTGGSSYEQYF; CDR3 DNA: TGTGCCAGCTCACAGACAGGGGGGAGCTCCTACGAGCAGTACTTC
J gene: TRBJ2-5; D gene: .; clone size: .; V gene: TRBV10-3; CDR3 protein: CAISERGLGETQYF; CDR3 DNA: TGTGCCATCAGTGAGCGGGGTCTGGGAGAGACCCAGTACTTC
J gene: TRBJ1-1; D gene: TRBD1; clone size: .; V gene: TRBV6-5; CDR3 protein: CASQQGVATEAFF; CDR3 DNA: TGTGCCAGTCAACAGGGGGTTGCCACTGAAGCTTTCTTT
J gene: TRBJ1-2; D gene: .; clone size: .; V gene: TRBV14; CDR3 protein: CASSPPGRTNYGYTF; CDR3 DNA: TGTGCCAGCAGCCCGCCAGGGCGAACGAACTATGGCTACACCTTC
J gene: TRBJ1-2; D gene: .; clone size: .; V gene: TRBV4-1; CDR3 protein: CASSLQREAAYGYTF; CDR3 DNA: TGCGCCAGCAGCCTGCAACGGGAGGCGGCATATGGCTACACCTTC
J gene: TRBJ1-5; D gene: .; clone size: .; V gene: TRBV2; CDR3 protein: CASRDNQPQHF; CDR3 DNA: TGTGCCAGCCGGGACAATCAGCCCCAGCATTTT
J gene: TRBJ2-7; D gene: TRBD2; clone size: .; V gene: TRBV14; CDR3 protein: CASSQDLPDLTSGASYEQYF; CDR3 DNA: TGTGCCAGCAGCCAAGATCTTCCCGACCTGACTAGCGGGGCCTCCTACGAGCAGTACTTC
J gene: TRBJ2-5; D gene: .; clone size: .; V gene: TRBV21-1; CDR3 protein: CASSILAGAQETQYF; CDR3 DNA: TGTGCCAGCAGCATACTAGCGGGGGCCCAAGAGACCCAGTACTTC
J gene: TRBJ2-1; D gene: TRBD2; clone size: .; V gene: TRBV7-9; CDR3 protein: CASSPRTSGMLYEQFF; CDR3 DNA: TGTGCCAGCAGCCCTCGGACTAGCGGGATGTTGTATGAGCAGTTCTTC
J gene: TRBJ2-6; D gene: TRBD2; clone size: few; V gene: TRBV28; CDR3 protein: CASSFWWYWTGTSGRPIGANVLTF; CDR3 DNA: TGTGCCAGCAGTTTTTGGTGGTACTGGACGGGGACTAGCGGGAGGCCCATCGGGGCCAACGTCCTGACTTTC
J gene: TRBJ2-3; D gene: .; clone size: .; V gene: TRBV27; CDR3 protein: CASTRRATGIADTQYF; CDR3 DNA: TGTGCCAGCACCCGAAGGGCGACAGGCATTGCAGATACGCAGTATTTT
J gene: TRBJ2-1; D gene: .; clone size: once; V gene: TRBV29-1; CDR3 protein: CSVEGANEQFF; CDR3 DNA: TGCAGCGTTGAAGGTGCGAATGAGCAGTTCTTC
J gene: TRBJ2-4; D gene: .; clone size: .; V gene: TRBV18; CDR3 protein: CASSPQGVAKNIQYF; CDR3 DNA: TGTGCCAGCTCACCACAGGGAGTAGCCAAAAACATTCAGTACTTC
J gene: TRBJ1-1; D gene: .; clone size: .; V gene: TRBV5-6; CDR3 protein: CASSIGSGSLSTEAFF; CDR3 DNA: TGTGCCAGCAGCATCGGAAGCGGTTCGTTAAGCACTGAAGCTTTCTTT
J gene: TRBJ1-5; D gene: TRBD1; clone size: .; V gene: TRBV11-3; CDR3 protein: CASRDRGTCNQPQHF; CDR3 DNA: TGTGCCAGCAGGGACAGGGGGACTTGCAATCAGCCCCAGCATTTT
J gene: TRBJ1-3; D gene: .; clone size: .; V gene: TRBV6-1; CDR3 protein: CASMPHPISGNTIYF; CDR3 DNA: TGTGCCAGCATGCCTCACCCTATCTCTGGAAACACCATATATTTT
J gene: TRBJ2-3; D gene: TRBD2; clone size: .; V gene: TRBV7-2; CDR3 protein: CASSSTSGGTDTQYF; CDR3 DNA: TGTGCCAGCAGCTCGACTAGCGGGGGCACAGATACGCAGTATTTT